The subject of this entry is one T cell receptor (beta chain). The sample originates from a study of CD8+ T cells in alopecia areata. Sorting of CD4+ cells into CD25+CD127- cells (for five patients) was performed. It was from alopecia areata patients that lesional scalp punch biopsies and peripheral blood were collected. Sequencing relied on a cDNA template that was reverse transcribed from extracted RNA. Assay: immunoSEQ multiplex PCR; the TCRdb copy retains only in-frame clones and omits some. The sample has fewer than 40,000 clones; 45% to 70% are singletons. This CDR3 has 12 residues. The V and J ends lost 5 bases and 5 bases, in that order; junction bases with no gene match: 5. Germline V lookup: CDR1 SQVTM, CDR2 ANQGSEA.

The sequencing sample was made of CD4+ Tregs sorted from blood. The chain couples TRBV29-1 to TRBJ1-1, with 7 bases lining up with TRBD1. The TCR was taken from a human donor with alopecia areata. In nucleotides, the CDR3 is TGCAGCGTTTTCACGACAGGGACTGAAGCTTTCTTT. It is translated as CSVFTTGTEAFF.